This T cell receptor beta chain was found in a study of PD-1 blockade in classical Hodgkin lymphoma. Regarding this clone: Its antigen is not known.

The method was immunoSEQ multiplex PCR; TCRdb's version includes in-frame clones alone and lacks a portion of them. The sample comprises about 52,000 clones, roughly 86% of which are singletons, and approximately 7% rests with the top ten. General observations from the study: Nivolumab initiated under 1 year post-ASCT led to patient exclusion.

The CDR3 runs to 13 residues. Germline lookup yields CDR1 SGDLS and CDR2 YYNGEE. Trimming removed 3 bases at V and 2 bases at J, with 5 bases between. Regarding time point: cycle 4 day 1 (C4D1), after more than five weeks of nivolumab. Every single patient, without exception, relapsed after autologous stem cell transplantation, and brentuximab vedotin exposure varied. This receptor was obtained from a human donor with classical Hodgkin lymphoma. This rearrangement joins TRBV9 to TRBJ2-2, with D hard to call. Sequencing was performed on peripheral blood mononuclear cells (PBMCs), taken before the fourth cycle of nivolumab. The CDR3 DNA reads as TGTGCCAGCAGCGCTGACAACACCGGGGAGCTGTTTTTT. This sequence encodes CASSADNTGELFF.